These T cell receptor beta chains were read from a single sample in a study of blood T cell repertoires in COVID-19. Assay: immunoSEQ multiplex PCR; the TCRdb copy retains only in-frame clones and omits some. The top ten hold approximately 7% of the sample, which has some 160,000 clones, over 75% seen once. The specimen was peripheral blood. Receptors originate from a man aged 65-85 years with active or convalescent COVID-19. Both conserved end residues are part of each CDR3. The D gene is left open where the match is weak. Some rows have no size entry. The others give once, few or many, or a class for an expanded clone.

abundance: -
j_gene: TRBJ2-1
d_gene: TRBD2
v_gene: TRBV19
CDR3nt: TGTGCCAGTAGTATGGGTGTTGGACTAGCGGGAGAGGATGAGCAGTTCTTC
CDR3aa: CASSMGVGLAGEDEQFF

abundance: -
j_gene: TRBJ2-7
d_gene: TRBD1
v_gene: TRBV2
CDR3nt: TGTGCCGGAGCCGGGACAGGGGGCTACGAGCAGTACTTC
CDR3aa: CAGAGTGGYEQYF

abundance: -
j_gene: TRBJ1-1
d_gene: -
v_gene: TRBV7-9
CDR3nt: TGTGCCAGCAGCTTAGCGGGGGGAACGGGCACTGAAGCTTTCTTT
CDR3aa: CASSLAGGTGTEAFF

abundance: many
j_gene: TRBJ1-4
d_gene: -
v_gene: TRBV18
CDR3nt: TGTGCCAGCTCCCTTCCGGGACTCAATAATGAAAAACTGTTTTTT
CDR3aa: CASSLPGLNNEKLFF

abundance: -
j_gene: TRBJ2-7
d_gene: TRBD2
v_gene: TRBV7-6
CDR3nt: TGTGCCACCTCAGCGGGAGGGAGCTCCTACGAGCAGTACTTC
CDR3aa: CATSAGGSSYEQYF

abundance: -
j_gene: TRBJ1-6
d_gene: TRBD1
v_gene: TRBV4-3
CDR3nt: TGCGCCAGCAGCTTACAGGGGTATAATTCACCCCTCCACTTT
CDR3aa: CASSLQGYNSPLHF

abundance: -
j_gene: TRBJ2-3
d_gene: TRBD2
v_gene: TRBV27
CDR3nt: TGTGCCACCGGTCAAGCGGGGGAAGTCACAGATACGCAGTATTTT
CDR3aa: CATGQAGEVTDTQYF

abundance: -
j_gene: TRBJ2-3
d_gene: TRBD2
v_gene: TRBV3-1/TRBV3-2
CDR3nt: TGTGCCAGCAGCCAAGAGTGGACTAGCTGTGGCACAGATACGCAGTATTTT
CDR3aa: CASSQEWTSCGTDTQYF

abundance: -
j_gene: TRBJ2-7
d_gene: TRBD1
v_gene: TRBV9
CDR3nt: TGTGCCAGCAGCGTAGAGTCAGGGGGCTACGAGCAGTACTTC
CDR3aa: CASSVESGGYEQYF

abundance: -
j_gene: TRBJ2-3
d_gene: TRBD2
v_gene: TRBV3-1/TRBV3-2
CDR3nt: TGTGCCAGCAGCCATCGGACTAGCGGGGAAACAGATACGCAGTATTTT
CDR3aa: CASSHRTSGETDTQYF

abundance: -
j_gene: TRBJ1-5
d_gene: TRBD1
v_gene: TRBV29-1
CDR3nt: TGCAGCGTTACTACAGGGGTCGGTCAGCCCCAGCATTTT
CDR3aa: CSVTTGVGQPQHF

abundance: -
j_gene: TRBJ1-4
d_gene: -
v_gene: TRBV5-1
CDR3nt: TGCGCCAGCAGCCTATCAACTAATGAAAAACTGTTTTTT
CDR3aa: CASSLSTNEKLFF

abundance: -
j_gene: TRBJ2-2
d_gene: TRBD2
v_gene: TRBV5-1
CDR3nt: TGCGCCAGCAGCTTGTCGGCGGGAGGGCCCACCGGGGAGCTGTTTTTT
CDR3aa: CASSLSAGGPTGELFF

abundance: -
j_gene: TRBJ1-1
d_gene: TRBD1
v_gene: TRBV9
CDR3nt: TGTGCCAGCAGCCCAAAGGGGGCGCAGGACACTGAAGCTTTCTTT
CDR3aa: CASSPKGAQDTEAFF

abundance: few
j_gene: TRBJ1-1
d_gene: -
v_gene: TRBV19
CDR3nt: TGTGCCAGTGGTAGGGGGGGCCGGAACACTGAAGCTTTCTTT
CDR3aa: CASGRGGRNTEAFF

abundance: -
j_gene: TRBJ2-1
d_gene: TRBD2
v_gene: TRBV9
CDR3nt: TGTGCCAGCAGCGGCACCGGGACTATACCCTACAATGAGCAGTTCTTC
CDR3aa: CASSGTGTIPYNEQFF

abundance: few
j_gene: TRBJ1-5
d_gene: -
v_gene: TRBV11-2
CDR3nt: TGTGCCAGCAGCTTAGTGGAGGGAATAGGGCCCCAGCATTTT
CDR3aa: CASSLVEGIGPQHF

abundance: -
j_gene: TRBJ2-5
d_gene: -
v_gene: TRBV5-5
CDR3nt: TGTGCCAGCAGCTTGGGACGGTCGGGGGAAGGGGAGACCCAGTACTTC
CDR3aa: CASSLGRSGEGETQYF

abundance: -
j_gene: TRBJ2-3
d_gene: TRBD1
v_gene: TRBV6-5
CDR3nt: TGTGCCAGCAAACTGGGGGGACAGGGTGAAGATACGCAGTATTTT
CDR3aa: CASKLGGQGEDTQYF

abundance: -
j_gene: TRBJ1-6
d_gene: TRBD1
v_gene: TRBV19
CDR3nt: TGTGCCAGTAGACCGACAGGGGGGAATTCACCCCTCCACTTT
CDR3aa: CASRPTGGNSPLHF

abundance: -
j_gene: TRBJ1-4
d_gene: -
v_gene: TRBV14
CDR3nt: TGTGCCAGCAGCCAAGGAGGGTTGCGGAAACTGTTTTTT
CDR3aa: CASSQGGLRKLFF

abundance: -
j_gene: TRBJ2-1
d_gene: TRBD2
v_gene: TRBV6-2/TRBV6-3
CDR3nt: TGTGCCAGCAGTTACGCCCCCAATCGGGAGGGCCATAACAATGAGCAGTTCTTC
CDR3aa: CASSYAPNREGHNNEQFF

abundance: -
j_gene: TRBJ1-4
d_gene: -
v_gene: TRBV28
CDR3nt: TGTGCCAGCAGTCCGGGGGGGGCAACTAATGAAAAACTGTTTTTT
CDR3aa: CASSPGGATNEKLFF